These T cell receptor beta chains were read from a single sample in a study of blood T cell repertoires in COVID-19. TCRdb keeps only in-frame clones here, not all; method: immunoSEQ multiplex PCR. Of 55,000 to 80,000 clones listed, 80% to 85% are singletons. The sequencing input was peripheral blood. Receptor source: a human donor in a cohort sampled during active COVID-19. The CDR3 runs from the conserved cysteine through the conserved F or W. Each record gives: clone size, J gene, D gene, V gene, CDR3 protein, CDR3 DNA. The D gene is left open where the match is weak. Some rows mark clone size as missing; the rest say once, few, many or name a class of expanded clone.

>.|TRBJ2-5|.|TRBV13
CASSFSLSSKGGPRETQYF
TGTGCCAGCAGCTTCAGTTTATCGAGTAAAGGCGGGCCGAGAGAGACCCAGTACTTC
>.|TRBJ2-7|.|TRBV18
CASGGAGGGPSYEQYF
TGTGCCAGTGGCGGGGCAGGCGGGGGCCCCTCCTACGAGCAGTACTTC
>.|TRBJ1-2|TRBD1|TRBV29-1
CSVWGQTNYGYTF
TGCAGCGTGTGGGGACAGACTAACTATGGCTACACCTTC
>few|TRBJ2-2|TRBD1|TRBV29-1
CSVGQGRGELFF
TGCAGCGTAGGACAGGGGCGCGGGGAGCTGTTTTTT
>.|TRBJ1-1|.|TRBV3-1/TRBV3-2
CASSLRQTNTEAFF
TGTGCCAGCAGCCTACGACAAACGAACACTGAAGCTTTCTTT
>.|TRBJ2-3|TRBD1|TRBV7-2
CASSSRTGGADTQYF
TGTGCCAGCAGCTCCCGGACAGGTGGGGCAGATACGCAGTATTTT
>.|TRBJ2-5|TRBD2|TRBV3-1/TRBV3-2
CASSQDSGVRATQYF
TGTGCCAGCAGCCAGGATAGCGGGGTTCGTGCGACCCAGTACTTC
>.|TRBJ1-3|.|TRBV6-5
CASSYDSPSGNTIYF
TGTGCCAGCAGTTACGACAGTCCCTCTGGAAACACCATATATTTT
>few|TRBJ2-5|.|TRBV12-5
CASGLPMVRVGLDF
TGTGCTAGTGGTTTGCCCATGGTCCGGGTGGGGCTGGACTTC
>.|TRBJ2-1|TRBD1|TRBV2
CASSVDRGLYNEQFF
TGTGCCAGCAGCGTAGACAGGGGACTGTACAATGAGCAGTTCTTC
>.|TRBJ1-4|.|TRBV19
CATKIGGTNEKLFF
TGTGCCACTAAGATCGGAGGAACTAATGAAAAACTGTTTTTT
>once|TRBJ2-7|TRBD1|TRBV7-9
CASSLTGGGEQYF
TGTGCCAGCAGCTTGACAGGGGGCGGCGAGCAGTACTTC
>.|TRBJ1-6|.|TRBV30
CAWSSESSYNSPLHF
TGTGCCTGGAGCTCGGAGAGCTCCTATAATTCACCCCTCCACTTT
>.|TRBJ1-3|.|TRBV18
CASSPSSGNTIYF
TGTGCCAGCTCACCCTCCTCTGGAAACACCATATATTTT
>.|TRBJ2-1|TRBD2|TRBV7-9
CASRERGSYNEQFF
TGTGCCAGCAGGGAGCGGGGATCCTACAATGAGCAGTTCTTC
>.|TRBJ2-7|.|TRBV28
CASSRPRMYEQYF
TGTGCCAGCAGCCGACCGAGGATGTACGAGCAGTACTTC
>.|TRBJ2-2|TRBD1|TRBV28
CASSLLGSGQGTGELFF
TGTGCCAGCTCCTTACTGGGTTCGGGACAGGGGACCGGGGAGCTGTTTTTT
>.|TRBJ2-2|.|TRBV7-7
CASRHRSSGELFF
TGTGCCAGCAGACACAGGAGCTCTGGGGAGCTGTTTTTT
>once|TRBJ1-1|TRBD1|TRBV12-3/TRBV12-4
CASSSGQGFEAFF
TGTGCCAGCAGTTCCGGACAGGGTTTTGAAGCTTTCTTT
>.|TRBJ1-1|.|TRBV20-1
CSASLRLGVNTEAFF
TGCAGTGCTAGTCTTAGGTTGGGAGTGAACACTGAAGCTTTCTTT
>once|TRBJ1-4|TRBD1|TRBV18
CASSLYQGARNEKLFF
TGTGCCAGCTCCCTTTACCAGGGGGCGCGAAATGAAAAACTGTTTTTT
>.|TRBJ1-1|.|TRBV6-1
CASSEIGDTNTEAFF
TGTGCCAGCAGTGAAATCGGGGACACCAACACTGAAGCTTTCTTT
>.|TRBJ1-2|TRBD1|TRBV3-1/TRBV3-2
CASSQAGTGHNYGYTF
TGTGCCAGCAGCCAAGCCGGGACAGGGCACAACTATGGCTACACCTTC
>.|TRBJ2-1|.|TRBV5-1
CASSWSGSLGAYNEQFF
TGCGCCAGCAGCTGGTCCGGGTCCTTAGGGGCATACAATGAGCAGTTCTTC
>few|TRBJ1-2|TRBD1|TRBV3-1/TRBV3-2
CASSLGGTRGYTF
TGTGCCAGCAGTCTAGGGGGCACTCGTGGCTACACCTTC
>.|TRBJ2-2|.|TRBV7-6
CASSPPAYQGGNYGLFF
TGTGCCAGCAGCCCCCCGGCATATCAGGGCGGAAATTATGGGCTGTTTTTT
>.|TRBJ2-2|.|TRBV5-1
CASSLQGGTGELFF
TGCGCCAGCAGCTTACAAGGGGGCACCGGGGAGCTGTTTTTT
>.|TRBJ1-6|TRBD1|TRBV3-1/TRBV3-2
CASRGVSGTVNSPLHF
TGTGCCAGCAGGGGGGTTTCCGGGACAGTTAATTCACCCCTCCACTTT